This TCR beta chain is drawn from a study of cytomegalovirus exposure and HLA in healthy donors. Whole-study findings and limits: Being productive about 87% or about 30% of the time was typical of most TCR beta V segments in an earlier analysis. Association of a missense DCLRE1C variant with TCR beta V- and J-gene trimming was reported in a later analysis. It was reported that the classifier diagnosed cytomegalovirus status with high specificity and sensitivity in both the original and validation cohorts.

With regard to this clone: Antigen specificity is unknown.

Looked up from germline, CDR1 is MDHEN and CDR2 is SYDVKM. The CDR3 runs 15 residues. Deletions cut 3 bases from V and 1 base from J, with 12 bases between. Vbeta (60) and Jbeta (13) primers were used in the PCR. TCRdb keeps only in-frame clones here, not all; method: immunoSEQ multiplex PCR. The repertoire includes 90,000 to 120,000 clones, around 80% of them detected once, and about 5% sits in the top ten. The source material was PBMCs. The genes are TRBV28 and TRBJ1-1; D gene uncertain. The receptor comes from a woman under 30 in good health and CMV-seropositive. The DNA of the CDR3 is TGTGCCAGCAGTTTTAGTGCCGGGAGGAACACTGAAGCTTTCTTT. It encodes CASSFSAGRNTEAFF.